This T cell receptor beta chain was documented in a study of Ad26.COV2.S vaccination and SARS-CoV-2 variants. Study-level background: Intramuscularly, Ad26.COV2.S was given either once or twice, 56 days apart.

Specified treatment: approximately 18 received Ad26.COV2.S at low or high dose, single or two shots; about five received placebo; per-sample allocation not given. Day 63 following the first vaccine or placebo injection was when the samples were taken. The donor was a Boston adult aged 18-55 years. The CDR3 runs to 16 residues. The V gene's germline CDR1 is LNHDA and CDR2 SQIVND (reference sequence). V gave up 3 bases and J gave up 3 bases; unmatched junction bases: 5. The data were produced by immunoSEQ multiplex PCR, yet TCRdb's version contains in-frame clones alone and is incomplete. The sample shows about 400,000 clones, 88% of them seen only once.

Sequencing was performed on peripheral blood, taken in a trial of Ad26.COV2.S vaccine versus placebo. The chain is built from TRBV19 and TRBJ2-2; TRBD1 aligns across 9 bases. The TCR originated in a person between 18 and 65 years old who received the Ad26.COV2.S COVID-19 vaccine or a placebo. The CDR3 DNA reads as TGTGCCAGTAGTATCAACAGGGGGCCGGACACCGGGGAGCTGTTTTTT. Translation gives CASSINRGPDTGELFF.